This T cell receptor (beta chain) stems from a study of T cells after yellow fever vaccination. As for the study in general: Each low-cell-number fraction was prepared by means of SMART-Seq v4 Ultra Low Input. Whole-study results and caveats: Bulk-population clonotypes that are abundant could appear as contaminants in FACS-sorted repertoires. Boosting was followed by the reappearance of most primary-vaccination clones (around 96% CD4, more than 70% CD8). Faster peaking, at day 5 versus 15, marked a secondary response that was weaker.

The ends were cut back, 3 bases at V and 6 bases at J, with 8 bases in the middle. Germline CDR1 reads LGHDT; CDR2 reads YNNKEL (reference sequence). CDR3 length equals 13 residues. TCRdb passed the 5' RACE reads through MiXCR, listing each CDR3 protein once. Here the sample spans 400,000 or so distinct CDR3 sequences, 18% being singletons. This clonotype has just one count. What it binds is unknown. The chain uses TRBV3-1 and TRBJ1-4; TRBD1 might be the D (5 bases). The sequencing used PBMCs, collected before the yellow fever booster vaccination. The sequence derives from a man aged 18 to 29 who received the YFV17D yellow fever vaccine. This chain's CDR3 is CASSHTGDEKLFF. The CDR3 DNA follows: TGTGCCAGCAGCCATACAGGTGATGAAAAACTGTTTTTT.